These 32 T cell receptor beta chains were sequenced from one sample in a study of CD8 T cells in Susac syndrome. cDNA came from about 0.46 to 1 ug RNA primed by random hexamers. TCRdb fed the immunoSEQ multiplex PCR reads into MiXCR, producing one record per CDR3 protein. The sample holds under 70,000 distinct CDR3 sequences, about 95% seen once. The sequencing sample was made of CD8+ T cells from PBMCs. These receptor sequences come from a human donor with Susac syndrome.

The CDR3 region has the DNA TGTGCCAGCAGTCCTGGACAGGCCCACTATGGCTACACCTTC. This encodes CASSPGQAHYGYTF. The rearrangement uses TRBV12-3 or TRBV12-4 and TRBJ1-2, with 7 bases matching TRBD1. The CDR3 covers 14 residues. After removal of 5 bases from V and 3 bases from J, the junction contained 6 bases not matched to a gene.

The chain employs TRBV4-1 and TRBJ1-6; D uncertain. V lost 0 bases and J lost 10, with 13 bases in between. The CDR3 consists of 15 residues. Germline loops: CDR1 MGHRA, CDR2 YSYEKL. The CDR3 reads CASSQEAGLGSPLHF. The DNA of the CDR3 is TGCGCCAGCAGCCAAGAGGCGGGTTTGGGGTCACCCCTCCACTTT.

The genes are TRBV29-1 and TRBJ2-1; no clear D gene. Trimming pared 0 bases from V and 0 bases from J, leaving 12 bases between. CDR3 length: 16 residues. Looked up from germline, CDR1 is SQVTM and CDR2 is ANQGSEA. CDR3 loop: CSVEDFIDGSYNEQFF. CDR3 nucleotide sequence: TGCAGCGTTGAAGATTTCATAGATGGCTCCTACAATGAGCAGTTCTTC.

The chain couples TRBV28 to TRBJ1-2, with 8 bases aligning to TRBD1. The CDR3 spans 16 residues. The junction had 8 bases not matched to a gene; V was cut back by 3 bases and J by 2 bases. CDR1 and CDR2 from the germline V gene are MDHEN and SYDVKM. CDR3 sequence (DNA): TGTGCCAGCAGTTTGGGACAGGCTACAGCGAACTATGGCTACACCTTC. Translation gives CASSLGQATANYGYTF.

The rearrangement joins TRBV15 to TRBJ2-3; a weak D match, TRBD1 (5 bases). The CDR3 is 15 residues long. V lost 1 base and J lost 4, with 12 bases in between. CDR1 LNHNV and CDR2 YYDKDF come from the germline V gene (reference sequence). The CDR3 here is CATSRVGLDPDTQYF. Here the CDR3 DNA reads TGTGCCACCAGCAGAGTGGGGCTCGACCCAGATACGCAGTATTTT.

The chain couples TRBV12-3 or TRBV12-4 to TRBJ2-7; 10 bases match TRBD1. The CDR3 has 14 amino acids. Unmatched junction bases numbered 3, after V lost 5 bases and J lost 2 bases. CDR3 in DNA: TGTGCCAGCAGTCGACAGGGGGCCCCCTACGAGCAGTACTTC. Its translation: CASSRQGAPYEQYF.

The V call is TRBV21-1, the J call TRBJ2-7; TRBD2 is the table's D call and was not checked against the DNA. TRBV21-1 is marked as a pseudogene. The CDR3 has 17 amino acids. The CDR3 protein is CASSSTLAGGRHYEQYF. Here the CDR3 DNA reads TGTGCCAGCAGCTCTACTCTAGCGGGGGGCCGACACTACGAGCAGTACTTC.

The CDR3 loop reads CANRRQGAGELFF. CDR3 coding DNA: TGTGCCAACCGGAGACAGGGTGCCGGGGAGCTGTTTTTT. J is TRBJ2-2 and V is TRBV12-3 or TRBV12-4; the match to TRBD1 covers 7 bases. V trimming: 10 bases; J trimming: 6 bases; junction bases outside the gene matches: 8. There are 13 residues in the CDR3.

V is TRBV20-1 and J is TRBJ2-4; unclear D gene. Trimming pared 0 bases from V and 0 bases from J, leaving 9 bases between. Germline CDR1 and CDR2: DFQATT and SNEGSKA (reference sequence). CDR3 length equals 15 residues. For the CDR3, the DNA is TGCAGTGCTAGAGATCGAAGTTTAGCCAAAAACATTCAGTACTTC. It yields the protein CSARDRSLAKNIQYF.

In DNA form, the CDR3 reads TGTGCCAGCAGCTTGACAGGGATTGATGGCTACACCTTC. This encodes CASSLTGIDGYTF. This rearrangement joins TRBV12-3 or TRBV12-4 to TRBJ1-2; TRBD1 aligns across 7 bases. Losses at the gene ends were 6 bases for V and 6 bases for J; bases not matched to a gene: 7. The CDR3 runs to 13 residues.

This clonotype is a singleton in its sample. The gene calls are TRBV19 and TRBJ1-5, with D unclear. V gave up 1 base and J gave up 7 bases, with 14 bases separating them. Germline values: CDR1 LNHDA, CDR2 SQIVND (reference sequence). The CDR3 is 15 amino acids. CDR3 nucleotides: TGTGCCAGTAGTATAGGGGATCGCAGCGAGCAGCCCCAGCATTTT. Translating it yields CASSIGDRSEQPQHF.

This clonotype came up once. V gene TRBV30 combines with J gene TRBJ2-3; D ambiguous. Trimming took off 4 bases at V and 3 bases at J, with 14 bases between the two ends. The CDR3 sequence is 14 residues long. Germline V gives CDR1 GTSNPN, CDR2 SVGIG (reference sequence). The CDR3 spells CAWTRGSQTDTQYF. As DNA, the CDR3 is TGTGCCTGGACCCGCGGCAGTCAAACAGATACGCAGTATTTT.

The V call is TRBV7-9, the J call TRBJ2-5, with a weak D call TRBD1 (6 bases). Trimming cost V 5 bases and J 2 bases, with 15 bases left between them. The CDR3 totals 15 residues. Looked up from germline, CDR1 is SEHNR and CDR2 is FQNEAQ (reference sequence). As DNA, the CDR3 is TGTGCCAGCAGCCCGAGGGACACCGCACAAGAGACCCAGTACTTC. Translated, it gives CASSPRDTAQETQYF.

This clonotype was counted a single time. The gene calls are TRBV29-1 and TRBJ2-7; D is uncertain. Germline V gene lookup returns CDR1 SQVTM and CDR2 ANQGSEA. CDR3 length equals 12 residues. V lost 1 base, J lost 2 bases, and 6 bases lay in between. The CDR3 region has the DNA TGCAGCGTTGAAGGGAGAACCTACGAGCAGTACTTC. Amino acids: CSVEGRTYEQYF.

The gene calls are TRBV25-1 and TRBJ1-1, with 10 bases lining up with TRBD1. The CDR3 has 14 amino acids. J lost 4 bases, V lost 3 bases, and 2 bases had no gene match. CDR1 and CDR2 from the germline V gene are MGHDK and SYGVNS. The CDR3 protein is CASSETGGFTEAFF. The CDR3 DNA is TGTGCCAGCAGTGAGACAGGGGGCTTCACTGAAGCTTTCTTT.

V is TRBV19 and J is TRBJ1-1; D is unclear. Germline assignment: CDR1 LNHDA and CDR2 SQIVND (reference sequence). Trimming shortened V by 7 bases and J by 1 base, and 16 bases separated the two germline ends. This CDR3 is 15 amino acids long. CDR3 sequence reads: CASTSSRWQNTEAFF. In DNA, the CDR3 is TGTGCCAGTACCTCCTCGAGATGGCAGAACACTGAAGCTTTCTTT.

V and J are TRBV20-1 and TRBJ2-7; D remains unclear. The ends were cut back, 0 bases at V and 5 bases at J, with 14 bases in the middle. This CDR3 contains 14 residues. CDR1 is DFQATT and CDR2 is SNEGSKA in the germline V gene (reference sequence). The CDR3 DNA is TGCAGTGCTAGAGATAAAGGCAAAGGCCACGAGCAGTACTTC. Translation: CSARDKGKGHEQYF.

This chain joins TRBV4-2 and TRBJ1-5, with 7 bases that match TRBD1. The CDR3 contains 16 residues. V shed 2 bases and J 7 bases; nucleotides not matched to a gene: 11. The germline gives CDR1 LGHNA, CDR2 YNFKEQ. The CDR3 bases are TGTGCCAGCAGCCAACTCGACAGGGCCGCGGGGCAGCCCCAGCATTTT. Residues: CASSQLDRAAGQPQHF.

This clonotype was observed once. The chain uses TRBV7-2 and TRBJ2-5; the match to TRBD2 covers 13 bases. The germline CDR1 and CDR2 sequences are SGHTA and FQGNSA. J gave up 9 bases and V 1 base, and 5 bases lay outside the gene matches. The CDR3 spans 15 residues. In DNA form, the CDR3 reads TGTGCCAGCAGCTTAGAACTAGCGGGGGGGGAGCCCCAGTACTTC. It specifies CASSLELAGGEPQYF. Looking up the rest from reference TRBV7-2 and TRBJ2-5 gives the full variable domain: GAGVSQSPSNKVTEKGKDVELRCDPISGHTALYWYRQSLGQGLEFLIYFQGNSAPDKSGLPSDRFSAERTGGSVSTLTIQRTQQEDSAVYLCASSLELAGGEPQYFGPGTRLLVL.

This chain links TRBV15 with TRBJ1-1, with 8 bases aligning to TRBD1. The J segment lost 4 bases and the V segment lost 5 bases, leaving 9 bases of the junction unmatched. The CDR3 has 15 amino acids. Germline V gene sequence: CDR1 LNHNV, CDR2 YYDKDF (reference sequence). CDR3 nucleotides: TGTGCCACCAGCGCTGGGACAGGCGAATCCACTGAAGCTTTCTTT. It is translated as CATSAGTGESTEAFF. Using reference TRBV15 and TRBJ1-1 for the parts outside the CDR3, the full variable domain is DAMVIQNPRYQVTQFGKPVTLSCSQTLNHNVMYWYQQKSSQAPKLLFHYYDKDFNNEADTPDNFQSRRPNTSFCFLDIRSPGLGDTAMYLCATSAGTGESTEAFFGQGTRLTVV.

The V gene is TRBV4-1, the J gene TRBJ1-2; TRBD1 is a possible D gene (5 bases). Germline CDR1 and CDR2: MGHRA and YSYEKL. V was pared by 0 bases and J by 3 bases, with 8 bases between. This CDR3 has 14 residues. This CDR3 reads CASSQEVRDYGYTF. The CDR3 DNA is TGCGCCAGCAGCCAAGAGGTCAGGGACTATGGCTACACCTTC.

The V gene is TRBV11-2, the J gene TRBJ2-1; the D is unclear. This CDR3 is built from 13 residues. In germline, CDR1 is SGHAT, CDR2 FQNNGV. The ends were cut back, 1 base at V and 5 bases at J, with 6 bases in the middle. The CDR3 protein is CASSLGLNNEQFF. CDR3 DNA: TGTGCCAGCAGCTTAGGACTGAACAATGAGCAGTTCTTC.

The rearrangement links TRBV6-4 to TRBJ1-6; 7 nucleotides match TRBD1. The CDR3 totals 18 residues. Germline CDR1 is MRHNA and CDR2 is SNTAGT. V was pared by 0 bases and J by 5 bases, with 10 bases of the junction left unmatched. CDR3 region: CASSDSKPVGTDNSPLHF. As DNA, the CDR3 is TGTGCCAGCAGTGACTCGAAACCCGTCGGGACAGATAATTCACCCCTCCACTTT.

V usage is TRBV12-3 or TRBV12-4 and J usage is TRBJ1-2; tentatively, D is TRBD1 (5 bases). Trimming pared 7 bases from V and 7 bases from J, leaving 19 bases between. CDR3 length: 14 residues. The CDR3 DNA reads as TGTGCCAGCACCCCGGGGGGGATCTTGCCTGGCTACACCTTC. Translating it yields CASTPGGILPGYTF.

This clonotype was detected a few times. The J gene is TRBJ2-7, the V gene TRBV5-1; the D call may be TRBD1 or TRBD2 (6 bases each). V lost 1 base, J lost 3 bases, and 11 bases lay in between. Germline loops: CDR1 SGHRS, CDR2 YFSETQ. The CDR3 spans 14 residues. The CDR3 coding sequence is TGCGCCAGCAGCTTGACCGGGGGACACTACGAGCAGTACTTC. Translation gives CASSLTGGHYEQYF.

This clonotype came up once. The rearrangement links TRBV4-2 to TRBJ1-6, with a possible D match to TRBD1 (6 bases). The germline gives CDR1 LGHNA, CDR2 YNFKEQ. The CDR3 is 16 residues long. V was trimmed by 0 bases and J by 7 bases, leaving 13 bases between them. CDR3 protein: CASSQDLTGSNSPLHF. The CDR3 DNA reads TGTGCCAGCAGCCAAGATCTCACAGGGAGCAATTCACCCCTCCACTTT.

The CDR3 DNA sequence: TGCAGCTTATTGGAGGTGGGGATTGTTGAGCAGTTCTTC. Translation gives CSLLEVGIVEQFF. The rearrangement links TRBV29-1 to TRBJ2-1; tentative D call: TRBD2 (5 bases). The V end lost 8 bases, the J end lost 9 bases, and 20 bases lay between the germline ends. CDR1 and CDR2 (germline): SQVTM, ANQGSEA. This CDR3 is 13 amino acids long.

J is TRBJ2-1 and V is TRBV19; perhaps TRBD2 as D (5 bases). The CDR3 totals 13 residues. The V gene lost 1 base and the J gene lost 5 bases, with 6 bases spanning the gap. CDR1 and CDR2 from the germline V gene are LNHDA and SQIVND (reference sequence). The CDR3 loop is CASSIASNNEQFF. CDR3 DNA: TGTGCCAGTAGTATAGCTAGCAACAATGAGCAGTTCTTC.

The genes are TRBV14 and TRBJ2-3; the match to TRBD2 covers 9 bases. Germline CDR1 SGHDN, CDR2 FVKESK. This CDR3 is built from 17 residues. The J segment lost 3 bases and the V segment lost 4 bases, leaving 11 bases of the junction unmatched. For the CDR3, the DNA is TGTGCCAGCAGCCCGCTAGCGGGACGATTTGATACAGATACGCAGTATTTT. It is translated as CASSPLAGRFDTDTQYF. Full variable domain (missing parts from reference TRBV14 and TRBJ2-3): EAGVTQFPSHSVIEKGQTVTLRCDPISGHDNLYWYRRVMGKEIKFLLHFVKESKQDESGMPNNRFLAERTGGTYSTLKVQPAELEDSGVYFCASSPLAGRFDTDTQYFGPGTRLTVL.

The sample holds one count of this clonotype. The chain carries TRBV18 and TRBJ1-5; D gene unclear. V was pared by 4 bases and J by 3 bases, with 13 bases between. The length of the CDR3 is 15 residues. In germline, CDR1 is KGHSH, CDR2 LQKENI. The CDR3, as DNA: TGTGCCAGCTCACGCGGACCGAACCCCAATCAGCCCCAGCATTTT. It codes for CASSRGPNPNQPQHF. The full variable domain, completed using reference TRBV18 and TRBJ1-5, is NAGVMQNPRHLVRRRGQEARLRCSPMKGHSHVYWYRQLPEEGLKFMVYLQKENIIDESGMPKERFSAEFPKEGPSILRIQQVVRGDSAAYFCASSRGPNPNQPQHFGDGTRLSIL.

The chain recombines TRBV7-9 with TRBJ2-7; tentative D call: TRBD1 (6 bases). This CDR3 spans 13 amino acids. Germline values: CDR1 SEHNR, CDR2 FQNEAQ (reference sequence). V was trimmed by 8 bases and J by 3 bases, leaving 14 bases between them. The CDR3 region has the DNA TGTGCCAGCGTTGGCAGGGGTAGCTACGAGCAGTACTTC. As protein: CASVGRGSYEQYF.

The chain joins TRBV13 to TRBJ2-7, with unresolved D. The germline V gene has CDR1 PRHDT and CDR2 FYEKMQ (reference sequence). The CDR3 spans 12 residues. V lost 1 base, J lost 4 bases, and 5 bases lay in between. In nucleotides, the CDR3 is TGTGCCAGCAGCTTAGATGGATACGAGCAGTACTTC. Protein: CASSLDGYEQYF.